This T cell receptor beta chain emerged from a study of blood T cell repertoires in COVID-19. The wider study: Samples representing acute and convalescent COVID-19 were sourced from the United States, Italy and Spain. T cells, B-cell-depleted T cells, or PBMCs provided the cDNA or gDNA that served as material.

In the original workflow: Reference gene primer amplification yielded estimated nucleated cell counts. Sequencing was performed with immunoSEQ multiplex PCR; in TCRdb, only in-frame clones are kept and a portion is missing. V, J and clone size were drawn from that table, and D and trimming were deduced from the DNA. The data show 230,000 or so clones, with 80% to 90% seen just once and roughly 14% held by the top ten. Participants were placed into cohorts based on the clinical history they reported. Germline loops: CDR1 MNHEY, CDR2 SMNVEV (reference sequence). This CDR3 spans 18 amino acids. J lost 0 bases, V lost 3 bases, and 8 bases had no gene match.

The specimen was PBMCs or T cells enriched from blood (not recorded which). This sequence joins TRBV27 and TRBJ2-6, with 7 bases that match TRBD2. The clonotype originates from a woman aged 45-59 years with acute COVID-19. The CDR3 reads CASSFRYGGSSGANVLTF. As DNA, the CDR3 is TGTGCCAGCAGTTTTCGGTATGGCGGGAGCTCTGGGGCCAACGTCCTGACTTTC.